The source of this T cell receptor (beta chain) is a study of T cells after yellow fever vaccination (dated by TCRdb to the late 2010s). Notes on the research overall: The SMART-Seq v4 Ultra Low Input RNA kit was used to prepare libraries from fractions with low cell numbers. To track T-cell clones before and after primary and booster YFV17D yellow fever vaccination, bulk TCR alpha and beta repertoires were sequenced longitudinally. Two healthy male donors, one aged 18 to 30 and one aged 30 to 39 years, were included in the cohort. Bulk PBMC replicates and cell subsets were isolated from blood drawn at multiple timepoints before and after both primary and secondary immunization.

V is cut back by 4 bases and J by 5 bases, with 2 bases in the junction unmatched. According to the germline V gene, CDR1 reads SGHTA and CDR2 reads FQGNSA. The CDR3, from cysteine to phenylalanine, totals 13 residues. CDR3 DNA is the only sequence kept; it has 39 bases, read in frame from the first base. TCR cDNA was made using 5'RACE template switching, a step that added a universal primer site and unique molecular identifiers. Priming for cDNA synthesis came from both the TCR alpha and TCR beta constant segments. Libraries were amplified in two PCR steps, with sample barcodes and sequencing adapters added in the second step. Sequencing of libraries was done on Illumina HiSeq 2500 (2x100 bp) or NovaSeq (2x150 bp). Turning to the authors' computational methods: MIGEC was used to demultiplex reads and collapse the reads into UMI consensus sequences, and MiXCR was used for V(D)J alignment. Vaccine-responding clonotypes were identified with edgeR using replicate PBMC samples, with FDR below 0.01 and a log2 fold change above 5 up to day 15 being required. Bulk clonotypes were assigned CD4 or CD8 identity according to which sequenced CD4 or CD8 repertoire held them at higher abundance. TCRdb reanalyzed the raw reads on its own, using fastp at Q25 for trimming and MiXCR for clone calling, and kept in-frame beta chains. For every CDR3 protein sequence, its rows merge into one entry that carries the most common genes and DNA. TCRdb, not the original authors, processed these V and J calls. The sample data list roughly 160,000 distinct CDR3 sequences, and less than 9% of these were observed just once. The top ten hold under 3% of the sample.

Overall results and qualifications from the work: The study included only two donors, which limits how far the findings can be generalized. After the booster, most clones that had expanded after primary vaccination were detected again (about 97% of CD4 and around nine tenths of CD8), suggesting broad maintenance of memory. Computational filtering was required because FACS-sorted repertoires could contain abundant contaminating clonotypes from the bulk population. A small share of clonotypes was detected in both CD4 and CD8 compartments, with the overlap likely arising from convergent recombination. The secondary T-cell response was found to be weaker but faster than the primary response, with a peak reached on day 5 rather than on day 15.

The treatment or condition label of this sample denotes: live attenuated yellow fever vaccine strain. A standard Ficoll-Paque protocol was used to isolate PBMCs from peripheral blood. Dynabeads CD4 and CD8 positive selection kits were used to isolate CD4 and CD8 T-cell fractions. TriZol was used to extract RNA from bulk PBMCs, from CD4 and CD8 fractions, and from dextramer-positive and dextramer-negative fractions. This clonotype showed up just a few times. What antigen it recognizes has not been identified. Nothing much larger sits one base from this clone, and base qualities are not available. The sequencing used CD4+ T cells sorted from PBMCs, collected roughly 5 days after the first yellow fever vaccination. The sequence is built from TRBV7-2 and TRBJ2-3; 8 bases in between match TRBD2. This receptor was taken from a man between 18 and 35 years old who received the YFV17D yellow fever vaccine. The CDR3: CASSYGGGDTQYF. The nucleotide sequence reads as follows: TGTGCCAGCAGCTACGGGGGGGGAGATACGCAGTATTTT.